A single sample gave rise to the 25 T cell receptor beta chains below, sequenced in a study of control samples from healthy donors and cancer patients. Produced via immunoSEQ multiplex PCR; TCRdb's table is partial and in-frame only. The sample has 150,000 or so clones; around 90% are singletons. Sequencing was performed on blood. These receptors originate from a woman aged 25 to 39 in good health.

The chain is built from TRBV7-2 and TRBJ2-5; D could derive from TRBD1 or TRBD2 (5 bases each). The V end lost 4 bases, the J end lost 6 bases, and 21 bases lay between the germline ends. Germline CDR1 SGHTA, CDR2 FQGNSA. The CDR3 loop spans 16 amino acids. CDR3 nucleotide sequence: TGTGCCAGCAGCTCAGGGACGGCGACCTGCCTAAAGACCCAGTACTTC. This translates into CASSSGTATCLKTQYF. The full variable domain, rest sourced from reference TRBV7-2 and TRBJ2-5, is GAGVSQSPSNKVTEKGKDVELRCDPISGHTALYWYRQSLGQGLEFLIYFQGNSAPDKSGLPSDRFSAERTGGSVSTLTIQRTQQEDSAVYLCASSSGTATCLKTQYFGPGTRLLVL.

This chain connects TRBV7-9 to TRBJ2-3; D perhaps matches TRBD2 (5 bases). V was shortened by 5 bases and J by 10 bases, with 13 bases between the two germline ends. This CDR3 contains 12 residues. CDR1 is SEHNR and CDR2 is FQNEAQ in the germline V gene (reference sequence). The CDR3 sequence is CASSHPGGPQYF. For the CDR3, the DNA is TGTGCCAGCAGCCACCCCGGAGGACCGCAGTATTTT.

V usage is TRBV5-1 and J usage is TRBJ1-6; D is uncertain. Germline CDR1 reads SGHRS; CDR2 reads YFSETQ. The CDR3 runs to 15 residues. Trimming pared 0 bases from V and 7 bases from J, leaving 11 bases between. CDR3: CASSLDSPNNSPLHF. In DNA, the CDR3 is TGCGCCAGCAGCTTGGACAGCCCGAACAATTCACCCCTCCACTTT.

V gene TRBV5-1 combines with J gene TRBJ2-2; D is uncertain. Trimming removed 3 bases at V and 3 bases at J, with 15 bases between. The germline gives CDR1 SGHRS, CDR2 YFSETQ. The CDR3 is 16 residues long. The CDR3 bases are TGCGCCAGCAGCTGGACCCCCTCAAGGGACACCGGGGAGCTGTTTTTT. As protein: CASSWTPSRDTGELFF. Complete variable domain (other parts from reference TRBV5-1 and TRBJ2-2): KAGVTQTPRYLIKTRGQQVTLSCSPISGHRSVSWYQQTPGQGLQFLFEYFSETQRNKGNFPGRFSGRQFSNSRSEMNVSTLELGDSALYLCASSWTPSRDTGELFFGEGSRLTVL.

The sample holds a few counts of this clone. The chain joins TRBV7-9 to TRBJ2-3; no firm D call. The ends were cut back, 8 bases at V and 4 bases at J, with 13 bases in the middle. CDR1 is SEHNR and CDR2 is FQNEAQ in the germline V gene (reference sequence). The CDR3 extends over 13 amino acids. The CDR3: CASRPPSADTQYF. CDR3 nucleotide sequence: TGTGCCAGCCGCCCACCGTCGGCAGATACGCAGTATTTT.

This clone occurred once. The rearrangement links TRBV27 to TRBJ2-7; D assignment may be TRBD1 or TRBD2 (5 bases each). Germline V gene sequence: CDR1 MNHEY, CDR2 SMNVEV (reference sequence). V was shortened by 0 bases and J by 3 bases, with 12 bases between the two germline ends. The CDR3 totals 15 residues. CDR3 DNA: TGTGCCAGCAGTTTATCCCGGGACGGATACTACGAGCAGTACTTC. It is translated as CASSLSRDGYYEQYF.

The chain uses TRBV21-1 and TRBJ2-4; the tabulated D call, TRBD1, remains unverified against the DNA. TRBV21-1 is tagged as a pseudogene. This CDR3 is 17 amino acids long. CDR3 sequence (DNA): TGTGCCAGCAGCACGGCCCGTGGGCCTCAACGTCAAAACATTCAGTACTTC. It encodes CASSTARGPQRQNIQYF.

The gene calls are TRBV5-6 and TRBJ1-2, with 7 bases fitting TRBD1. The CDR3 totals 14 residues. The V gene's germline CDR1 is SGHDT and CDR2 YYEEEE. The junction had 3 bases not matched to a gene; V was cut back by 1 base and J by 3 bases. CDR3 sequence (DNA): TGTGCCAGCAGCTTGAAGGGACAGTACTATGGCTACACCTTC. This encodes CASSLKGQYYGYTF.

This chain uses TRBV6-5 with TRBJ1-4, with TRBD1 as a possible D gene (6 bases). This CDR3 contains 13 residues. CDR1 MNHEY and CDR2 SVGAGI come from the germline V gene. V lost 5 bases to trimming and J lost 3 bases, with 7 bases between them. DNA for the CDR3: TGTGCCAGCAGTAGGACAGCTAATGAAAAACTGTTTTTT. Translating gives CASSRTANEKLFF.

On this clone: This specimen includes other DNA sequences encoding the same CDR3. The chain combines TRBV12-3 or TRBV12-4 with TRBJ2-7, with D unclear. The CDR3 totals 11 residues. V lost 1 base and J 3 bases, leaving 1 base between the germline ends. CDR3 in amino acids: CASSLGYEQYF. In DNA, the CDR3 is TGTGCCAGCAGTTTAGGCTACGAGCAGTACTTC.

This chain connects TRBV4-2 to TRBJ1-3; maybe TRBD1 (6 bases). The V gene's germline CDR1 is LGHNA and CDR2 YNFKEQ. The CDR3 is made up of 18 amino acids. V dropped 1 base and J dropped 0 bases, with 16 bases sitting between them. CDR3 coding DNA: TGTGCCAGCAGCCAAGTGTGGGGGGCTGAGCTCTCTGGAAACACCATATATTTT. Its translation: CASSQVWGAELSGNTIYF.

The chain uses TRBV14 and TRBJ2-7; maybe TRBD1 (5 bases). The CDR3 covers 18 residues. Per the germline V gene, CDR1 is SGHDN and CDR2 is FVKESK. V gave up 1 base and J gave up 0 bases, with 19 bases separating them. CDR3 sequence reads: CASSQGGFRAADSYEQYF. The CDR3 bases are TGTGCCAGCAGCCAAGGGGGCTTTCGGGCAGCAGACTCCTACGAGCAGTACTTC.

The chain joins TRBV3-1 (or the pseudogene TRBV3-2) to TRBJ2-7; D is tentatively TRBD1 or TRBD2 (5 bases each). V dropped 6 bases and J dropped 1 base, with 13 bases sitting between them. This CDR3 is 14 amino acids long. Germline V gene sequence: CDR1 LGHDT, CDR2 YNNKEL (reference sequence). CDR3 amino acids: CASRLDSSSYEQYF. For the CDR3, the DNA is TGTGCCAGCAGACTAGACAGTTCGTCCTACGAGCAGTACTTC.

The rearrangement links TRBV6-1 to TRBJ2-1, with 9 bases matching TRBD2. Germline CDR1 is MNHNS and CDR2 is SASEGT. CDR3 length: 15 residues. After removal of 1 base from V and 6 bases from J, the junction contained 4 bases not matched to a gene. CDR3 sequence (DNA): TGTGCCAGCAGTGAAGAGAGCGGGAGGCCCAATGAGCAGTTCTTC. This sequence encodes CASSEESGRPNEQFF.

The chain carries TRBV12-3 or TRBV12-4 and TRBJ1-1; D is unresolved. With 7 bases removed from V and 2 bases from J, the gap between germline ends came to 5 bases. This CDR3 contains 11 residues. In DNA form, the CDR3 reads TGTGCCAGCATTCGAAACACTGAAGCTTTCTTT. This sequence encodes CASIRNTEAFF.

A few counts support this clone. The sample has other DNA sequences that encode this CDR3 too. The chain is built from TRBV7-2 and TRBJ2-3; D uncertain. The CDR3 spans 13 residues. The V and J ends lost 5 bases and 3 bases respectively, with 9 bases between them. The V gene's germline CDR1 is SGHTA and CDR2 FQGNSA. The chain's CDR3 is CASSPRRTDTQYF. For the CDR3, the DNA is TGTGCCAGCAGCCCCCGTAGGACAGATACGCAGTATTTT.

The table lists this clone with a few counts. Relative to the germline gene, one junction end is altered; a read error may explain this. J is TRBJ1-6 and V is TRBV20-1, with unresolved D. This CDR3 spans 11 amino acids. Per germline, CDR1 DFQATT and CDR2 SNEGSKA (reference sequence). CDR3 in DNA: TGCAGTGCTAGGTTTACAGAACGAAGCTACTTT. This codes for CSARFTERSYF.

CDR3 sequence reads: CASSLEVGGFTNYGYTF. The CDR3 DNA reads TGTGCCAGCAGCTTAGAAGTAGGGGGATTTACTAACTATGGCTACACCTTC. The chain recombines TRBV7-8 with TRBJ1-2; a possible D gene is TRBD1 (6 bases). This CDR3 has 17 amino acids. V shed 1 base and J shed 0 bases, with 15 bases lying between them. From germline, CDR1 is SGHVS and CDR2 FQNEAQ. The variable domain in full, completed from reference TRBV7-8 and TRBJ1-2, reads GAGVSQSPRYKVAKRGQDVALRCDPISGHVSLFWYQQALGQGPEFLTYFQNEAQLDKSGLPSDRFFAERPEGSVSTLKIQRTQQEDSAVYLCASSLEVGGFTNYGYTFGSGTRLTVV.

The chain couples TRBV19 to TRBJ1-4; TRBD1 agrees at 7 bases. Trimming cost V 8 bases and J 0 bases; bases outside gene matches: 3. CDR1 and CDR2 from the germline V gene are LNHDA and SQIVND (reference sequence). This CDR3 spans 14 amino acids. The CDR3 reads CASRDRATNEKLFF. The CDR3 region has the DNA TGTGCCAGTCGGGACAGAGCAACTAATGAAAAACTGTTTTTT.

V is TRBV5-1 and J is TRBJ2-7, with TRBD2 matching 7 bases. The CDR3 is 14 residues long. With 3 bases clipped from V and 0 bases from J, the junction kept 3 bases outside the gene matches. In germline, CDR1 is SGHRS, CDR2 YFSETQ. This chain's CDR3 is CASSWGGSSYEQYF. CDR3 in DNA: TGCGCCAGCAGCTGGGGGGGGTCCTCCTACGAGCAGTACTTC. The variable domain in full, completed from reference TRBV5-1 and TRBJ2-7, reads KAGVTQTPRYLIKTRGQQVTLSCSPISGHRSVSWYQQTPGQGLQFLFEYFSETQRNKGNFPGRFSGRQFSNSRSEMNVSTLELGDSALYLCASSWGGSSYEQYFGPGTRLTVT.

This chain connects TRBV7-8 to TRBJ2-5; D gene unclear. CDR3 length: 15 amino acids. Germline V CDR1 and CDR2: SGHVS, FQNEAQ. Trimming pared 0 bases from V and 5 bases from J, leaving 13 bases between. The CDR3 reads CASSLARRMGETQYF. In nucleotides, the CDR3 is TGTGCCAGCAGCTTAGCCCGACGGATGGGGGAGACCCAGTACTTC. Using reference TRBV7-8 and TRBJ2-5 for the parts outside the CDR3, the full variable domain is GAGVSQSPRYKVAKRGQDVALRCDPISGHVSLFWYQQALGQGPEFLTYFQNEAQLDKSGLPSDRFFAERPEGSVSTLKIQRTQQEDSAVYLCASSLARRMGETQYFGPGTRLLVL.

CDR3 nucleotides: TGTGCCAGCACGGCTAGCGGGAGGGGTTACGAGCAGTACTTC. As protein: CASTASGRGYEQYF. The gene calls are TRBV2 and TRBJ2-7, with 12 bases that match TRBD2. This CDR3 region has 14 residues. CDR1 is SNHLY and CDR2 is FYNNEI in the germline V gene. Trimming took 7 bases from V and 4 from J; bases not matched to a gene: 5.

CDR3 residues: CASSQRQGTSYEQYF. CDR3 bases: TGCGCCAGCAGCCAAAGACAGGGGACCTCCTACGAGCAGTACTTC. V is TRBV4-3 and J is TRBJ2-7, with 8 bases identical to TRBD1. V was clipped by 2 bases and J by 0 bases; unmatched bases: 3. Germline-derived CDR1 and CDR2 are LGHNA and YSLEER. There are 15 residues in the CDR3.

The chain combines TRBV7-2 with TRBJ2-1, with 11 bases aligning to TRBD2. Unmatched junction bases numbered 13, after V lost 6 bases and J lost 6 bases. The CDR3 has 17 residues. Germline-derived CDR1 and CDR2 are SGHTA and FQGNSA. The DNA for the CDR3 is TGTGCCAGCAGTTCGGGGAGGGGGACTAGCGGAGCCAATGAGCAGTTCTTC. Amino acid sequence: CASSSGRGTSGANEQFF.

The rearrangement uses TRBV7-9 and TRBJ2-7; D gene ambiguous. V lost 8 bases, J lost 7 bases, and 15 bases lay in between. CDR3 length equals 12 residues. The germline V gene encodes CDR1 SEHNR and CDR2 FQNEAQ (reference sequence). CDR3 in amino acids: CASALGFGEQYF. The CDR3 region has the DNA TGTGCCAGCGCATTAGGGTTCGGGGAGCAGTACTTC.